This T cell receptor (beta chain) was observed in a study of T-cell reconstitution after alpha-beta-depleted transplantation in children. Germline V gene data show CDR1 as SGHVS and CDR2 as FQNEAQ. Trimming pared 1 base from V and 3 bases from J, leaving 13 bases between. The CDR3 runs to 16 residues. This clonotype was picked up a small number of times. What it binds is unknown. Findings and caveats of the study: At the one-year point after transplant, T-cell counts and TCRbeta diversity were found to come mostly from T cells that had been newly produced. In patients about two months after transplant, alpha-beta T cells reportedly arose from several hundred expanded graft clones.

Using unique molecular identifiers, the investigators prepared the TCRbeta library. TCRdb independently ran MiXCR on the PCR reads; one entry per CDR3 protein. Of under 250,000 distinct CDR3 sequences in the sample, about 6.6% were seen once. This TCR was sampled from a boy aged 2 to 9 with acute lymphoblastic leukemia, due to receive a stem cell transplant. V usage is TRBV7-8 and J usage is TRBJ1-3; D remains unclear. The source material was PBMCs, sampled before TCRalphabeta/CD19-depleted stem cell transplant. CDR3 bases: TGTGCCAGCAGCTTAGGGTCCAGTATTAGTGGAAACACCATATATTTT. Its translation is CASSLGSSISGNTIYF.